This T cell receptor (beta chain) was obtained from a study of blood T cell repertoires in COVID-19. For the study at large: Donors in the United States, Italy and Spain gave samples during acute or convalescent COVID-19. From T cells, B-cell-depleted T cells, or PBMCs came the material, which was cDNA or gDNA.

Profiling relied on immunoSEQ multiplex PCR, and the TCRdb table lists in-frame clones only, not all of them. This repertoire shows about 230,000 clones, around 84% found once; its top ten account for 1.2% to 1.5%. CDR1 and CDR2 (germline): SGHDT, YYEEEE. The CDR3 extends over 17 amino acids. The V gene end was trimmed by 4 bases and the J gene end by 6 bases; junction bases not matched to a gene: 13. The V gene is TRBV5-6, the J gene TRBJ1-5; TRBD1 matches 10 bases. This TCR was sampled from a woman between 40 and 50 years old who had recovered from COVID-19. Source material: peripheral blood. The CDR3 loop is CASSPGTGQGIVQPQHF. The CDR3 bases are TGTGCCAGCAGCCCAGGTACGGGACAGGGGATTGTTCAGCCCCAGCATTTT.